This T cell receptor beta chain was recovered during a study of early T cells in non-severe SARS-CoV-2 infection. In germline, CDR1 is WSHSY, CDR2 SAAADI. The CDR3 loop spans 16 amino acids. V shed 3 bases and J 2 bases; nucleotides not matched to a gene: 5. This clonotype was observed many times. TCRdb processed the 5' RACE reads anew with MiXCR; each CDR3 protein has one entry. The sample has approximately 73,000 distinct CDR3 sequences, over 9% seen once. The V and J genes are TRBV10-2 and TRBJ2-3, with 10 positions matching TRBD2. Sequenced input: whole blood. This TCR derives from an adult who was a healthcare worker with PCR-confirmed SARS-CoV-2 infection or an uninfected control (not recorded which). CDR3 nucleotide sequence: TGCGCCAGCAGTGAAGTTAGCGGGGGGACCACAGATACGCAGTATTTT. Translating gives CASSEVSGGTTDTQYF.